Included here is one TCR beta chain sequence, with context. Unique molecular identifiers were incorporated during preparation of the TCRbeta library. TCRdb re-called the PCR reads with MiXCR, one entry per CDR3 protein. Among more than 550,000 distinct CDR3 sequences listed, over 9.5% were seen once. These data come from a study of T-cell reconstitution after alpha-beta-depleted transplantation in children. The germline gives CDR1 LNHNV, CDR2 YYDKDF (reference sequence). J lost 0 bases, V lost 5 bases, and 8 bases had no gene match. The CDR3 runs 17 residues. Here the sequenced sample was PBMCs from the stem cell graft donor, taken from the stem cell graft. The chain has TRBV15 and TRBJ2-5; 11 nucleotides match TRBD2. The receptor comes from a human donor who donated a stem cell graft to a child with acute myeloid leukemia. Here the CDR3 reads CATSPRGGLADQETQYF. In nucleotides, the CDR3 is TGTGCCACCAGCCCTCGAGGGGGACTAGCGGACCAAGAGACCCAGTACTTC.